The 10 T cell receptor beta chains below come from one sample, sequenced in a study of T cell changes during pregnancy in multiple sclerosis. Measured with immunoSEQ multiplex PCR; TCRdb has only the in-frame clones, and not every one. The repertoire holds 75,000 to 100,000 clones, with around 92% as singletons. The source was peripheral blood, collected after pregnancy. The receptors stem from a female donor in good health, enrolled as a control in a pregnancy study.

In regard to this clone: Compared with germline, one end of the junction differs, possibly owing to a read error. The chain recombines TRBV7-7 with TRBJ2-5; 7 nucleotides agree with TRBD1. Per germline, CDR1 SSHAT and CDR2 FNYEAQ (reference sequence). The CDR3 spans 13 residues. The CDR3 spells CASSLQGSETQYF. Written as DNA, the CDR3 is TGTGCTAGCAGCTTACAGGGGTCGGAGACCCAGTACTTC.

This sequence joins TRBV7-2 and TRBJ2-5; TRBD2 matches 11 bases. The V gene's germline CDR1 is SGHTA and CDR2 FQGNSA. V was clipped by 4 bases and J by 4 bases; unmatched bases: 8. CDR3 length: 16 residues. CDR3 loop: CASSSLPLAGGETQYF. The CDR3 DNA is TGTGCCAGCAGCTCCTTACCTCTAGCGGGGGGAGAGACCCAGTACTTC.

The CDR3 DNA sequence: TGTGCCAGCTCCCCGGAGGTGTCCAAAAACATTCAGTACTTC. As protein: CASSPEVSKNIQYF. The V and J genes are TRBV7-9 and TRBJ2-4, with D perhaps TRBD2 (5 bases). The CDR3 is 14 amino acids. V was cut by 8 bases and J by 2 bases, with 13 bases left in between. Germline CDR1 reads SEHNR; CDR2 reads FQNEAQ (reference sequence).

The chain combines TRBV28 with TRBJ1-4; no reliable D call. Germline CDR1 reads MDHEN; CDR2 reads SYDVKM. The CDR3 has 13 residues. Trimming left V 6 bases short and J 8 bases short, with 13 bases between. CDR3: CASRDSRDEKLFF. CDR3 sequence (DNA): TGTGCCAGCAGGGACTCACGAGACGAAAAACTGTTTTTT.

The V gene is TRBV7-2, the J gene TRBJ1-5, with a tentative D call TRBD1 (5 bases). V lost 3 bases and J 4 bases, leaving 10 bases between the germline ends. CDR3 length: 14 residues. Per the germline V gene, CDR1 is SGHTA and CDR2 is FQGNSA. This CDR3 reads CASSFSGGNQPQHF. The CDR3 bases are TGTGCCAGCAGCTTTAGCGGGGGGAATCAGCCCCAGCATTTT.

The chain couples TRBV7-2 to TRBJ1-1, with a possible D match to TRBD1 (5 bases). V was trimmed by 0 bases and J by 4 bases, leaving 9 bases between them. CDR3 length equals 14 residues. CDR1 is SGHTA and CDR2 is FQGNSA in the germline V gene. The CDR3 DNA reads TGTGCCAGCAGCTTAGCTTCAGGGCTCACTGAAGCTTTCTTT. Amino acid sequence: CASSLASGLTEAFF. Complete variable domain (other parts from reference TRBV7-2 and TRBJ1-1): GAGVSQSPSNKVTEKGKDVELRCDPISGHTALYWYRQSLGQGLEFLIYFQGNSAPDKSGLPSDRFSAERTGGSVSTLTIQRTQQEDSAVYLCASSLASGLTEAFFGQGTRLTVV.

V and J are TRBV4-3 and TRBJ2-7, with 7 nucleotides matching TRBD1. Germline V CDR1 and CDR2: LGHNA, YSLEER. The junction had 0 bases not matched to a gene; V was cut back by 1 base and J by 6 bases. The CDR3 runs 12 residues. The DNA of the CDR3 is TGCGCCAGCAGCCAAGGGGACAGCGAGCAGTACTTC. Protein sequence: CASSQGDSEQYF.

This chain connects TRBV7-8 to TRBJ1-2, with 11 bases fitting TRBD1. V lost 5 bases, J lost 6 bases, and 14 bases stayed unmatched. The V gene's germline CDR1 is SGHVS and CDR2 FQNEAQ. The CDR3 loop spans 17 amino acids. CDR3 in amino acids: CASSPPIRTGGIHGYTF. The CDR3 nucleotides read TGTGCCAGCAGCCCCCCCATCCGGACAGGGGGCATCCATGGCTACACCTTC.

The chain combines TRBV27 with TRBJ1-1; D unclear. The CDR3 runs 13 residues. V lost 6 bases and J lost 4, with 12 bases in between. From germline, CDR1 is MNHEY and CDR2 SMNVEV (reference sequence). CDR3 DNA: TGTGCCAGCAGCCCGGGAGGGTTCACTGAAGCTTTCTTT. This codes for CASSPGGFTEAFF.

The chain carries TRBV14 and TRBJ1-4; D is undetermined. The V gene's germline CDR1 is SGHDN and CDR2 FVKESK. The CDR3 is made up of 13 amino acids. V shed 1 base and J shed 8 bases, with 8 bases lying between them. CDR3 amino acids: CASSQVGREKLFF. Written as DNA, the CDR3 is TGTGCCAGCAGCCAAGTAGGGAGGGAAAAACTGTTTTTT.